This entry features one TCR beta chain sequence. The antigen it binds to is not known. One end of the junction fails to match germline, which may point to a read error. This record comes from a study of tumor-infiltrating lymphocytes in primary liver carcinoma (TCRdb year 2017). The study in broad terms: Hepatocellular carcinoma (four) or combined HCC and intrahepatic cholangiocarcinoma (one) was present in the five patients, who were three men and two women aged 30 to 69 years. The five patients had tumors of stage T1-T3 N0M0, with maximum diameters ranging from about 4 to 11 cm. Each sample produced about 3.65 to 8 million productive TCRbeta reads, and read depth showed no significant difference between tissue types. Across five regions of each liver tumor, along with adjacent normal tissue and blood, the study brought together TCRbeta repertoire sequencing, expression microarrays and whole-exome sequencing. A total of around 35 specimens from 5 patients, comprising 25 or so tumor regions, 5 adjacent noncancerous liver tissues and 5 peripheral blood samples, were covered by TCRbeta repertoire sequencing. Reproducibility between technical replicate repertoires was high, with correlation coefficients above 0.95 and mean shared-clone rates about 0.9. Study-level results and caveats: Repertoire overlap was higher between tumor regions (mean roughly 35%) than tumor-adjacent (around 17%) or tumor-blood (approximately 14%) pairs, consistent with antigen-driven expansion. Only the TCR beta chain was sequenced, so true repertoire diversity is likely underestimated because unpaired alpha chains were not captured. The study included only five patients, and the authors note findings should be validated in a larger study. The top 250 clones accounted for a significantly greater share of the repertoire in tumors than in blood (p = 0.039). Bulk unsorted samples precluded comparing CD4+ and CD8+ T cell repertoires.

The CDR3 goes from the cysteine to the phenylalanine over 17 residues. Only the CDR3 portion is preserved as DNA: 51 bases, with reading frame beginning at the first base. The germline V gene (reference sequence) gives CDR1 as SGHNT and CDR2 as YYREEE. Total RNA and DNA were co-extracted from approximately 20-30 mg of bulk tissue with the AllPrep DNA/RNA mini kit, without cell sorting. Surgical resection was performed in China between 2015 and March 2016 on four or five patients with histopathologically diagnosed primary liver carcinoma. At the time of sampling, the patients had chronic HBV infection and had not received any treatment. Each fresh piece of tumor and adjacent tissue was cut in two, with one half stored in RNAlater at -80 degrees C and the other half sent for histology. Using a constant-region primer and ProtoScript II reverse transcriptase, TCRbeta-specific cDNA was reverse-transcribed from roughly 500 ng total RNA. The TCRbeta libraries were prepared through three rounds of nested multiplex PCR following a slightly modified ARM-PCR procedure. Each of the first two PCR rounds ran for around 10 cycles using multiplex TRBV1-TRBV30 forward primers together with a Cbeta reverse primer. Sample barcodes and Illumina adapters were added in a final 25-cycle PCR using Deep VentR polymerase. Before sequencing, amplicons of 200-500 bp were purified from gel using a QIAquick gel extraction kit. TCRbeta amplicons were sequenced on an Illumina HiSeq 2500 with 250-bp paired-end reads. Per the original workflow: Trimmomatic v0.33 was used to quality-trim the reads, and FLASH v1.2.11 was used to merge paired reads so that full CDR3 sequences could be recovered. MiGEC v1.2.1b assigned V, D and J germline segments to the rearranged TCRbeta sequences. VDJtools v1.0.0 computed clonotype statistics and Shannon-Wiener diversity indices. Except for diversity analysis, only each sample's 250 most abundant clonotypes were used in subsequent analyses to reduce sampling bias. TCRdb cleaned the public reads at Q25 with fastp, built clones with MiXCR and kept in-frame beta chains. CDR3 protein sequences are deduplicated, and each keeps its most common genes and DNA. The authors' filters were not applied to this entry. The sample table lists tens of thousands of distinct CDR3 sequences, 60% to 80% of them with a count of one. Around 40% of the sample goes to the ten largest clones.

Sequenced material: tumor-adjacent normal liver tissue. The V and J segments used are TRBV5-4 and TRBJ1-6; the D gene cannot be resolved reliably. The origin of this receptor is a woman in her twenties or thirties with primary liver carcinoma and hepatitis B virus infection. The CDR3: CASSSQSHGFADSPLHF. The DNA is as follows: TGTGCCAGCAGCTCACAAAGTCATGGGTTTGCGGATTCGCCCCTCCACTTT.